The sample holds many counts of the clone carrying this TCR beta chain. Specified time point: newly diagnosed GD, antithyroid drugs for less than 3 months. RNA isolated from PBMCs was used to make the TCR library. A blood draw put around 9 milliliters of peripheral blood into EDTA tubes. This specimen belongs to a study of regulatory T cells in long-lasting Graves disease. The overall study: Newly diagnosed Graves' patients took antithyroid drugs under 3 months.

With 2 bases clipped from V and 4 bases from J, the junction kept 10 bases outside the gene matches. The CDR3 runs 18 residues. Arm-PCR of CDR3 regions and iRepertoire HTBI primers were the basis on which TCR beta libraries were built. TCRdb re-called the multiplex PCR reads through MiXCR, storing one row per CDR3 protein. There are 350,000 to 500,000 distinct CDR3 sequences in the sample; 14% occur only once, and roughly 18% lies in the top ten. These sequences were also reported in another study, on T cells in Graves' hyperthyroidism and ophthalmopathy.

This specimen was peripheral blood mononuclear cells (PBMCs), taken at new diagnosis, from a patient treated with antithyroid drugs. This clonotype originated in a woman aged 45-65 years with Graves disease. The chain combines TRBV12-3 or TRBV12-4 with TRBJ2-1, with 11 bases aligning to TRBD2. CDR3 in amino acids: CASSLPGTSGSLYNEQFF. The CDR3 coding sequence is TGTGCCAGCAGTTTACCGGGAACTAGCGGGAGCCTGTACAATGAGCAGTTCTTC.